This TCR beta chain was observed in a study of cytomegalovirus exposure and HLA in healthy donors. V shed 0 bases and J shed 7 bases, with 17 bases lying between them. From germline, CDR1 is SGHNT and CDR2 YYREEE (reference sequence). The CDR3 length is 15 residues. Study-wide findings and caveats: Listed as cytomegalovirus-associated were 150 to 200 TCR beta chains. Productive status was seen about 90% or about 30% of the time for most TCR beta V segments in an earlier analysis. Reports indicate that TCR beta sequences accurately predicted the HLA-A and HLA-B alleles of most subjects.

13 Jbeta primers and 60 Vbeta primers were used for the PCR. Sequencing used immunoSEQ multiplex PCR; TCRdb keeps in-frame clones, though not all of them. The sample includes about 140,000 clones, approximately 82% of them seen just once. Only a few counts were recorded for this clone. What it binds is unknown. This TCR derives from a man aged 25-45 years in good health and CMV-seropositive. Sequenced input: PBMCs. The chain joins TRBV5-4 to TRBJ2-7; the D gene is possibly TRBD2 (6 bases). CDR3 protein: CASSLGGLPAGEQYF. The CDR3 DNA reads TGTGCCAGCAGCTTGGGGGGACTCCCTGCGGGTGAGCAGTACTTC.